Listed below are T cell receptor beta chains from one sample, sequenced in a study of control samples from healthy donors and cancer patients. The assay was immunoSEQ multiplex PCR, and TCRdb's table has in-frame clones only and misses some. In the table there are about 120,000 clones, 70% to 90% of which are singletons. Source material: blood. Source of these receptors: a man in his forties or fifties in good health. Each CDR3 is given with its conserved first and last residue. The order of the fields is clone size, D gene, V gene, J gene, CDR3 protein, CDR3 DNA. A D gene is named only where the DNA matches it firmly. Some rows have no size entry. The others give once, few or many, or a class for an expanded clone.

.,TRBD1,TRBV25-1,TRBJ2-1,CASTPGQSYNEQFF,TGTGCCAGCACCCCGGGACAGTCCTACAATGAGCAGTTCTTC
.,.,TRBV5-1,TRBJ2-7,CASSKAGPYEQYF,TGCGCCAGCAGCAAAGCGGGCCCCTACGAGCAGTACTTC
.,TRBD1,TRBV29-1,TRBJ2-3,CSVSRDRGTDTQYF,TGCAGCGTTTCCAGGGACAGGGGCACAGATACGCAGTATTTT
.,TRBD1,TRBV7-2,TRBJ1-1,CASSLEYFGTGDLTEAFF,TGTGCCAGCAGCTTAGAGTACTTCGGGACAGGGGACTTAACTGAAGCTTTCTTT
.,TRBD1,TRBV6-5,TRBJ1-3,CASSWDRNSGNTIYF,TGTGCCAGCAGTTGGGACAGGAACTCTGGAAACACCATATATTTT
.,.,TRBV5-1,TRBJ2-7,CASSPNAGGEAGEQYF,TGCGCCAGCAGCCCTAATGCAGGGGGTGAGGCGGGGGAGCAGTACTTC
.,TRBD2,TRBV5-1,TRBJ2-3,CASSSQRGGVGTDTQYF,TGCGCCAGCAGCTCGCAGCGGGGGGGCGTCGGGACAGATACGCAGTATTTT
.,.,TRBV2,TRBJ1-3,CASTSLPGGGNTIYF,TGTGCCAGCACCTCTCTCCCGGGAGGAGGGAACACCATATATTTT
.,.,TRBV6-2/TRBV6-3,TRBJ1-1,CASSWDVGRGAMNTEAFF,TGTGCCAGCAGTTGGGACGTGGGACGGGGGGCTATGAACACTGAAGCTTTCTTT
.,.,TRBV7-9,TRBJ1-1,CASSLQGNTEAFF,TGTGCCAGCAGCTTACAGGGAAACACTGAAGCTTTCTTT
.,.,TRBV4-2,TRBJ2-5,CASSQATGGLSLETQYF,TGTGCCAGCAGCCAGGCTACGGGGGGCCTAAGTTTAGAGACCCAGTACTTC
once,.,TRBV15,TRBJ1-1,CATSRGGGLAEAFF,TGTGCCACCAGCAGAGGCGGGGGGCTGGCTGAAGCTTTCTTT
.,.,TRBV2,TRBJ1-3,CASSDGWVLEGNTIYF,TGTGCCAGCAGTGATGGCTGGGTCCTCGAAGGAAACACCATATATTTT
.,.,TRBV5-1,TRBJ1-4,CASSLRQDGGKLFF,TGCGCCAGCAGCTTGAGACAGGATGGGGGAAAACTGTTTTTT
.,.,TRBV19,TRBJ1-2,CASSGGIYGYTF,TGTGCCAGTAGTGGCGGGATCTATGGCTACACCTTC
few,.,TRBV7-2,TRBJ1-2,CASSSQGGGYTF,TGTGCCAGCAGTTCACAGGGTGGTGGCTACACCTTC
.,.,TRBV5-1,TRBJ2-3,CASSLEGSTDTQYF,TGCGCCAGCAGCTTAGAAGGTAGCACAGATACGCAGTATTTT
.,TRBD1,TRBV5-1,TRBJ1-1,CASSTGTGSPNTEAFF,TGCGCCAGCAGCACCGGGACAGGGAGTCCGAACACTGAAGCTTTCTTT
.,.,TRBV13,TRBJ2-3,CASSSISGGIGDTQYF,TGTGCCAGCAGCTCCATTAGCGGAGGGATAGGAGATACGCAGTATTTT
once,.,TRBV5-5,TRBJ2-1,CASSLVGGQGNEQFF,TGTGCCAGCAGCTTGGTCGGGGGGCAGGGGAATGAGCAGTTCTTC
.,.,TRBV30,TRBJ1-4,CAWSKRATNEKLFF,TGTGCCTGGAGTAAGCGTGCAACTAATGAAAAACTGTTTTTT
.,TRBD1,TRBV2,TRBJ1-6,CATTRDRDNSPLHF,TGTGCCACTACCCGGGACAGAGATAATTCACCCCTCCACTTT
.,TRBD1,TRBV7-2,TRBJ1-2,CASSLGQGGGYGYTF,TGTGCCAGCAGCTTAGGACAGGGGGGAGGCTATGGCTACACCTTC
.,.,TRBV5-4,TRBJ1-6,CASSRDGGGKPLHF,TGTGCCAGCAGCAGGGACGGTGGGGGAAAACCCCTCCACTTT
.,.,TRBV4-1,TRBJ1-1,CASSQEMRGTEAFF,TGCGCCAGCAGCCAAGAAATGCGGGGCACTGAAGCTTTCTTT
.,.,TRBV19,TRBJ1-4,CASSIDGGRASEKLFF,TGTGCCAGTAGTATAGATGGGGGACGAGCGTCTGAAAAACTGTTTTTT
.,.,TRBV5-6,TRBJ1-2,CASSLVRGSYGYTF,TGTGCCAGCAGCTTGGTTCGGGGGTCCTATGGCTACACCTTC
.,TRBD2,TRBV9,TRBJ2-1,CASSVAAGDYNEQFF,TGTGCCAGCAGCGTAGCGGCGGGGGACTACAATGAGCAGTTCTTC
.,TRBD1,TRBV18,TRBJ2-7,CASSPGTGRLGSYEQYF,TGTGCCAGCTCACCGGGGACAGGGAGATTAGGGTCCTACGAGCAGTACTTC
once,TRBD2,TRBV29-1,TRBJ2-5,CSVDRASGGHAETQYF,TGCAGCGTTGATCGGGCTAGCGGGGGGCATGCAGAGACCCAGTACTTC
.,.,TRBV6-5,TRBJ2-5,CASSFSTGWGEETQYF,TGTGCCAGCAGTTTCTCGACAGGGTGGGGGGAAGAGACCCAGTACTTC
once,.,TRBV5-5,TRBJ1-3,CASSLLGAIGNTIYF,TGTGCCAGCAGCCTCCTAGGGGCTATTGGAAACACCATATATTTT
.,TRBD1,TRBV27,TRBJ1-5,CASSRTGGNQPQHF,TGTGCCAGCAGCCGGACAGGGGGGAATCAGCCCCAGCATTTT
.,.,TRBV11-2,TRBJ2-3,CASSLDYTDTQYF,TGTGCCAGCAGCTTAGACTACACAGATACGCAGTATTTT
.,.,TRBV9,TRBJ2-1,CASSVTSNNEQFF,TGTGCCAGCAGCGTAACGTCTAACAATGAGCAGTTCTTC
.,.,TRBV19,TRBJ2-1,CASSFLASEQFF,TGTGCCAGTAGTTTTCTAGCGTCCGAGCAGTTCTTC
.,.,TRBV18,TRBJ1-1,CASSPRDTVNTEAFF,TGTGCCAGCTCACCACGCGATACGGTGAACACTGAAGCTTTCTTT
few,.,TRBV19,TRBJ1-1,CASSIKGRATEAFF,TGTGCCAGTAGTATCAAGGGAAGGGCGACTGAAGCTTTCTTT
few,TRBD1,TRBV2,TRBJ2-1,CASSVKGGEQFF,TGTGCCAGCAGTGTTAAAGGGGGCGAGCAGTTCTTC
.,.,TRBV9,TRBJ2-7,CASSLGVISYEQYF,TGTGCCAGCAGCCTAGGGGTCATTAGCTACGAGCAGTACTTC
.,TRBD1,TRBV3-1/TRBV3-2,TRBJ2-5,CASSSRTGGLTQYF,TGTGCCAGCAGCAGCCGGACAGGGGGATTGACCCAGTACTTC
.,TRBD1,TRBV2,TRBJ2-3,CASRGTTGLGDTQYF,TGTGCCAGCAGGGGAACGACAGGGTTGGGAGATACGCAGTATTTT
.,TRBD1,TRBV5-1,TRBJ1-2,CASSLAGQGPSNYGYTF,TGCGCCAGCAGCTTGGCCGGACAGGGGCCTTCTAACTATGGCTACACCTTC
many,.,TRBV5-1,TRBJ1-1,CASSVFREEGEAFF,TGCGCCAGCAGCGTATTTAGGGAGGAAGGTGAAGCTTTCTTT
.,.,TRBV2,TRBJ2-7,CASSPGTLHEQYF,TGTGCCAGCAGTCCCGGGACGCTACACGAGCAGTACTTC
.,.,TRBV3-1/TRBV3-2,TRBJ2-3,CASSQETRGVVQYF,TGTGCCAGCAGCCAAGAAACCAGGGGGGTGGTGCAGTATTTT
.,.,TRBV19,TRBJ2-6,CASSPLRSSGANVLTF,TGTGCCAGTAGCCCCTTACGGAGCTCTGGGGCCAACGTCCTGACTTTC